These 8 T cell receptor beta chains were all obtained from the same sample, sequenced in a study of T cell clonotyping in hematopoietic cell transplantation. The protocol was immunoSEQ multiplex PCR, while the TCRdb copy is restricted to in-frame clones and leaves out a portion. The sample yields roughly 40,000 clones, about 95% seen once. Sequenced sample: peripheral blood mononuclear cells. The source is a man under 40 in good health. Some clones in this sample may be carry-over from other donors' samples.

This clone was seen only a few times. The chain links TRBV5-1 to TRBJ1-1, with D uncertain. Germline CDR1 SGHRS, CDR2 YFSETQ. Trimming removed 7 bases at V and 6 bases at J, with 16 bases between. This CDR3 spans 13 amino acids. The CDR3 here is CASYPTPAAEAFF. The DNA of the CDR3 is TGCGCCAGCTACCCCACCCCGGCGGCTGAAGCTTTCTTT.

This sequence joins TRBV6-4 and TRBJ1-5; no definite D call. The CDR3 is 14 amino acids. Germline V lookup: CDR1 MRHNA, CDR2 SNTAGT. The V end was cut by 3 bases, the J end by 1 base, with 7 bases between. The CDR3, as DNA: TGTGCCAGCAGTGATGGCAGCAGCAATCAGCCCCAGCATTTT. The encoded protein is CASSDGSSNQPQHF.

The CDR3 is CASSLRTSGRRRVETQYF. The CDR3 DNA follows: TGTGCCAGCAGTCTCCGGACTAGCGGGAGGCGACGTGTGGAGACCCAGTACTTC. The chain uses TRBV27 and TRBJ2-5, with 14 bases aligning to TRBD2. Germline CDR1 reads MNHEY; CDR2 reads SMNVEV (reference sequence). This CDR3 contains 18 residues. The trim removed 5 bases at V and 5 bases at J, leaving 13 bases unmatched.

This rearrangement joins TRBV6-8 to TRBJ1-5, with a possible D match to TRBD1 (6 bases). Trimming left V 2 bases short and J 3 bases short, with 26 bases between. This CDR3 has 20 amino acids. Germline assignment: CDR1 MNHGY and CDR2 SAAAGT. The CDR3 DNA follows: TGTGCCAGCAGTTACCTGGCCAGGGGAAACAATCCCAATTACAATCAGCCCCAGCATTTT. Amino acids: CASSYLARGNNPNYNQPQHF.

This clone was detected only once. V gene TRBV4-1 combines with J gene TRBJ1-5, with D perhaps TRBD1 (5 bases). The ends were cut back, 3 bases at V and 7 bases at J, with 16 bases in the middle. CDR1 and CDR2 from the germline V gene are MGHRA and YSYEKL. The CDR3 is 15 amino acids. The CDR3 loop is CASSHPGQGKQPQHF. The DNA for the CDR3 is TGCGCCAGCAGCCACCCCGGACAAGGAAAACAGCCCCAGCATTTT.

This chain joins TRBV10-1 and TRBJ2-2; the D gene is possibly TRBD1 (6 bases). Looked up from germline, CDR1 is WNHNN and CDR2 is SYGVQD (reference sequence). Trimming pared 2 bases from V and 4 bases from J, leaving 11 bases between. CDR3 length: 15 residues. CDR3 sequence (DNA): TGCGCCAGCAGTGAGGGGGGCGTCGGCACCGGGGAGCTGTTTTTT. Translated: CASSEGGVGTGELFF.

This chain links TRBV6-5 with TRBJ2-7; D unresolved. Per the germline V gene, CDR1 is MNHEY and CDR2 is SVGAGI. Trimming took 6 bases from V and 1 from J, leaving 13 bases between them. The CDR3 has 14 residues. DNA of the CDR3: TGTGCCAGCAGAACAACTTGGGGATCCTACGAGCAGTACTTC. It is translated as CASRTTWGSYEQYF.

This clone is a singleton in its sample. The V and J genes are TRBV9 and TRBJ2-1; D gene ambiguous. Germline CDR1 reads SGDLS; CDR2 reads YYNGEE. V lost 7 bases and J 10 bases, leaving 9 bases between the germline ends. The CDR3 contains 10 residues. This CDR3 reads CASSGPEQFF. The CDR3 nucleotides read TGTGCCAGCTCCGGACCGGAGCAGTTCTTC.